This T cell receptor beta chain was recovered during a study of CD8 T cells in ankylosing spondylitis. Study observations and caveats: Blood from ankylosing spondylitis patients appeared to carry a characteristic roughly eight-variant TCR beta motif.

TCRdb passed the 5' RACE reads through MiXCR, listing each CDR3 protein once. The table has about 160,000 distinct CDR3 sequences, 9.5% to 10% seen once. This clonotype occurred a few times. As yet, its antigen is unknown. In germline, CDR1 is SQVTM, CDR2 ANQGSEA. CDR3 length: 13 residues. After removal of 0 bases from V and 8 bases from J, the junction contained 4 bases not matched to a gene. The clonotype was recovered from a female donor with ankylosing spondylitis or in good health (not recorded which). The sequencing sample was made of blood, either unsorted or a sorted T cell fraction (not recorded which). The chain carries TRBV29-1 and TRBJ1-2; 9 bases are shared with TRBD1. The CDR3 loop is CSVEEQGANGYTF. In DNA, the CDR3 is TGCAGCGTTGAAGAACAGGGGGCGAACGGCTACACCTTC.